The 5 T cell receptor beta chains below all came from one sample that was sequenced in a study of post-analysis software for immune sequencing data. Study-wide points: Higher frequency in patients than in controls was seen for roughly 5 TRBV segments, with TRBV5-6, TRBV5-1 and TRBV20-1 among them.

cDNA libraries of TCR beta carried unique molecular identifiers. TCRdb re-called the PCR reads through MiXCR, storing one row per CDR3 protein. The sample has hundreds of thousands of distinct CDR3 sequences, roughly 45% seen once. Which antigens these TCRs recognize remains unknown. Source material: blood. The receptors shown here come from a girl aged 10-17 years with multiple sclerosis.

The chain uses TRBV5-1 and TRBJ2-1, with 9 bases that match TRBD2. The length of the CDR3 is 16 residues. The germline V gene has CDR1 SGHRS and CDR2 YFSETQ. With V trimmed by 3 bases and J by 6 bases, 10 bases remained unmatched. CDR3 DNA: TGCGCCAGCAGCTCACTTTTAGCGGGAGCCGGCAATGAGCAGTTCTTC. Its protein product is CASSSLLAGAGNEQFF. The full variable domain, rest sourced from reference TRBV5-1 and TRBJ2-1, is KAGVTQTPRYLIKTRGQQVTLSCSPISGHRSVSWYQQTPGQGLQFLFEYFSETQRNKGNFPGRFSGRQFSNSRSEMNVSTLELGDSALYLCASSSLLAGAGNEQFFGPGTRLTVL.

The V call is TRBV29-1, the J call TRBJ2-5; 15 bases align to TRBD2. CDR1 and CDR2 from the germline V gene are SQVTM and ANQGSEA. This CDR3 comprises 14 residues. The CDR3 region has the DNA TGCGGCGCCCCGGGACTAGCGGGAGGAGAGACCCAGTACTTC. Its translation is CGAPGLAGGETQYF.

V is TRBV20-1 and J is TRBJ2-7, with 9 bases fitting TRBD1. The germline V gene encodes CDR1 DFQATT and CDR2 SNEGSKA (reference sequence). V shed 0 bases, J shed 0 bases, and the junction held 3 bases outside the gene matches. This CDR3 contains 15 residues. The CDR3 sequence is CSARERDRASYEQYF. The DNA of the CDR3 is TGCAGTGCTAGAGAAAGGGACAGGGCCTCCTACGAGCAGTACTTC.

In this sample, this clonotype turned up a few times. The V gene is TRBV5-1, the J gene TRBJ2-1; D is undetermined. V was pared by 4 bases and J by 7 bases, with 15 bases between. The CDR3 covers 14 residues. Germline V gene lookup returns CDR1 SGHRS and CDR2 YFSETQ. In DNA, the CDR3 is TGCGCCAGCAGCGTGGACGGGTCTGGGAATGAGCAGTTCTTC. It codes for CASSVDGSGNEQFF.

This clonotype was found a few times. This chain links TRBV20-1 with TRBJ2-5, with 7 bases that match TRBD2. This CDR3 region has 13 residues. Germline values: CDR1 DFQATT, CDR2 SNEGSKA (reference sequence). V lost 0 bases to trimming and J lost 6 bases; unmatched junction nucleotides: 4. In nucleotides, the CDR3 is TGCAGTGCTAGAGATCACGGGGGGAAGACCCAGTACTTC. As protein: CSARDHGGKTQYF.